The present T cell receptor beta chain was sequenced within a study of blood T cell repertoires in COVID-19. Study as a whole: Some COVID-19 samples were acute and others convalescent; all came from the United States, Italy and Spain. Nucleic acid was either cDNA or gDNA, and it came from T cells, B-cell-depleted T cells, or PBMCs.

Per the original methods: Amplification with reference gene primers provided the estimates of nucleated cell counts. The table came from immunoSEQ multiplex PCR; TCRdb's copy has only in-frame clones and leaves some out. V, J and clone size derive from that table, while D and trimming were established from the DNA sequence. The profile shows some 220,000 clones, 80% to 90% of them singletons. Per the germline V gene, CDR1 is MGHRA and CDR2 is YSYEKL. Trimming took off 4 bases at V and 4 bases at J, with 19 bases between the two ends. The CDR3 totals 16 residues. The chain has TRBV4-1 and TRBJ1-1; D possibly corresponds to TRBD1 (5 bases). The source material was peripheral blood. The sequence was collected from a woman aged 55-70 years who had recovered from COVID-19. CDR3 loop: CASSRLPQGYGTEAFF. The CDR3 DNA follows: TGCGCCAGCAGCCGCCTACCCCAGGGTTATGGCACTGAAGCTTTCTTT.